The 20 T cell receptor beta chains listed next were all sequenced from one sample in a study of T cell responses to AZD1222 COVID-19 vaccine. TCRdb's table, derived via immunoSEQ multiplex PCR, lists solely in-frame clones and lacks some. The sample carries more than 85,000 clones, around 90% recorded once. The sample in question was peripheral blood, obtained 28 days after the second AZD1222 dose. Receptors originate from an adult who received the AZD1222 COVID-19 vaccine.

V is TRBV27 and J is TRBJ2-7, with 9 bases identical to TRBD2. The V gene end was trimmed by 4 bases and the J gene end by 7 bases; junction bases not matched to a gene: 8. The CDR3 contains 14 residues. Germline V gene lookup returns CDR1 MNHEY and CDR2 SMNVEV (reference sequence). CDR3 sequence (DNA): TGTGCCAGCAGTTCTGCGGGAGGGTTTCAAGAGCAGTACTTC. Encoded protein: CASSSAGGFQEQYF.

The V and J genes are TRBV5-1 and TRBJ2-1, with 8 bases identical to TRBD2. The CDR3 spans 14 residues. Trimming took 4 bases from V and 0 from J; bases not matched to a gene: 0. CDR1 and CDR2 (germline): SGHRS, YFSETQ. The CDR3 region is CASSLAGSYNEQFF. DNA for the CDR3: TGCGCCAGCAGCCTAGCGGGCTCCTACAATGAGCAGTTCTTC.

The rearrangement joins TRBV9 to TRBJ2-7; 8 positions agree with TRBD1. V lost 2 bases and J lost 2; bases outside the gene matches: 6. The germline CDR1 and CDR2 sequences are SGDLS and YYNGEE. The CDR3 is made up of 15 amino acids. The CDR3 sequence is CASSVGTGPTYEQYF. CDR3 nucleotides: TGTGCCAGCAGCGTCGGGACAGGCCCCACCTACGAGCAGTACTTC.

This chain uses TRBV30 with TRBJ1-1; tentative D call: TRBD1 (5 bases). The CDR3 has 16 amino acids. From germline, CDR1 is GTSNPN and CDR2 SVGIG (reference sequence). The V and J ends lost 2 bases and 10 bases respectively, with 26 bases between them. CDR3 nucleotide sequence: TGTGCCTGGAGTCGAGGCAAGCCAAACAGGACGAGGAGAGCTTTCTTT. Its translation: CAWSRGKPNRTRRAFF.

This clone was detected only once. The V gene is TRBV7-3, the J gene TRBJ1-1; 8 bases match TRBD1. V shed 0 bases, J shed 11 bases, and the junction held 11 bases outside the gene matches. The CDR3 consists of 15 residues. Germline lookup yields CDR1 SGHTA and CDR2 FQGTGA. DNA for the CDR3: TGTGCCAGCAGCTTAACGCCGGGACAGGCTGGTCGGGCTTTCTTT. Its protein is CASSLTPGQAGRAFF.

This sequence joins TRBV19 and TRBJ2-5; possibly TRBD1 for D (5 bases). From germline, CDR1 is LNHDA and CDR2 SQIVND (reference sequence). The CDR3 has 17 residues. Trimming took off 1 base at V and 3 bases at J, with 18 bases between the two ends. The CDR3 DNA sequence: TGTGCCAGTAGTATAGTTCCCTGGACAACACGAAAAGAGACCCAGTACTTC. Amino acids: CASSIVPWTTRKETQYF.

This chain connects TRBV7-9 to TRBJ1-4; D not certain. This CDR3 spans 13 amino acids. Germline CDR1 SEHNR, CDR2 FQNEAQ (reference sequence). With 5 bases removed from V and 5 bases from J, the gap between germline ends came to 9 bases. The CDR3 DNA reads TGTGCCAGCAGCACCCGGGAGAATGAAAAACTGTTTTTT. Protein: CASSTRENEKLFF.

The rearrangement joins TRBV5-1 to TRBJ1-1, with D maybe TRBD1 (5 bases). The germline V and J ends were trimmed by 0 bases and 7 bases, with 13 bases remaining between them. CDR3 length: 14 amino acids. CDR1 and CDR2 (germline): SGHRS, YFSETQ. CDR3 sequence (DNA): TGCGCCAGCAGCTTGGGGGACGAAGGGAGTGAAGCTTTCTTT. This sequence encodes CASSLGDEGSEAFF.

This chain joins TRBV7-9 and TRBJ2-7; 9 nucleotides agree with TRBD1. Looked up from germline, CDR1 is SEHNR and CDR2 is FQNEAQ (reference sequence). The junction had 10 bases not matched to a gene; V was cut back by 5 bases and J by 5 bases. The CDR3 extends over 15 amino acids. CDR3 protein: CASSRKGTGPNEQYF. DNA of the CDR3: TGTGCCAGCAGCAGAAAGGGGACAGGGCCCAACGAGCAGTACTTC.

CDR3 in amino acids: CAAPQSPSWTGESSYEQYF. Written as DNA, the CDR3 is TGTGCCGCCCCCCAATCTCCTTCCTGGACAGGCGAGAGCTCCTACGAGCAGTACTTC. The V gene is TRBV10-3, the J gene TRBJ2-7; 7 bases align to TRBD1. CDR3 size: 19 residues. V lost 11 bases and J lost 0; bases outside the gene matches: 25. From germline, CDR1 is ENHRY and CDR2 SYGVKD.

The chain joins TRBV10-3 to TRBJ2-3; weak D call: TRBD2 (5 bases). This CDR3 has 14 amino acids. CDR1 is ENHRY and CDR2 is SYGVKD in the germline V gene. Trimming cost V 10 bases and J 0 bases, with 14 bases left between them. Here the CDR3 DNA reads TGTGCCACCAGGCGAGGGCAGAGCACAGATACGCAGTATTTT. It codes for CATRRGQSTDTQYF.

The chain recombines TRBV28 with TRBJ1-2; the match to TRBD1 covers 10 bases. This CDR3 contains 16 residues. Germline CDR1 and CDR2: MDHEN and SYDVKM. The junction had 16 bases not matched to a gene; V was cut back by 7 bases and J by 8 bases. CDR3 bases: TGTGCCAGCACCCTAGGGACAGGGGTTGGCTCGCGGGGCTACACCTTC. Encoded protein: CASTLGTGVGSRGYTF.

The CDR3 region has the DNA TGTGCCAGCAGTTACTATGTGGGACCAACCTACGAGCAGTACTTC. Amino acids: CASSYYVGPTYEQYF. The genes are TRBV6-5 and TRBJ2-7; perhaps D is TRBD1 or TRBD2 (5 bases each). Looked up from germline, CDR1 is MNHEY and CDR2 is SVGAGI. Deletions cut 1 base from V and 2 bases from J, with 12 bases between. CDR3 size: 15 residues.

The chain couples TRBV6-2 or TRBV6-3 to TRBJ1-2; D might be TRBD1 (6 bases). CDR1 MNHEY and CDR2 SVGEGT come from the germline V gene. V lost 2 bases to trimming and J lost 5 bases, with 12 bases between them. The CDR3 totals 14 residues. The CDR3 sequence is CASSYEARGYGYTF. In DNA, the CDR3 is TGTGCCAGCAGTTACGAGGCCAGGGGATATGGCTACACCTTC.

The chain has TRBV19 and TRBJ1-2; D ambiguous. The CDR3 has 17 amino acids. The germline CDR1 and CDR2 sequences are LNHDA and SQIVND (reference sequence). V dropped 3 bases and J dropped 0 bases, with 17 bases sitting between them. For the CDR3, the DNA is TGTGCCAGTAGTATGGGCCGGCAGGTGATAGCTAACTATGGCTACACCTTC. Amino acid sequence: CASSMGRQVIANYGYTF.

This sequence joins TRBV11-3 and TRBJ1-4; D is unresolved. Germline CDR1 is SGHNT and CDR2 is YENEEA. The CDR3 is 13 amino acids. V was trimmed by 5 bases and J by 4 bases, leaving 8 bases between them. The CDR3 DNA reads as TGTGCCAGCAGCCTTGGATTTAATGAAAAACTGTTTTTT. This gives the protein CASSLGFNEKLFF.

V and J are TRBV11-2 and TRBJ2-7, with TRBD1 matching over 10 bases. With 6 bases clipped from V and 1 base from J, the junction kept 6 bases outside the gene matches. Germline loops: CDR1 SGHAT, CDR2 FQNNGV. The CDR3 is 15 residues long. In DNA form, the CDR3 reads TGTGCCAGCAGAGCCCGGACAGGGGGATCCTACGAGCAGTACTTC. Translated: CASRARTGGSYEQYF.

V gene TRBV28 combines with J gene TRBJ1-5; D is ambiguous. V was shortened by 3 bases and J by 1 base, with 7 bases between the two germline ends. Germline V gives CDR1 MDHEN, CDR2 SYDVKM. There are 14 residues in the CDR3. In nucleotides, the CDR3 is TGTGCCAGCAGTTTCACAGAGAGCAATCAGCCCCAGCATTTT. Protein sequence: CASSFTESNQPQHF.

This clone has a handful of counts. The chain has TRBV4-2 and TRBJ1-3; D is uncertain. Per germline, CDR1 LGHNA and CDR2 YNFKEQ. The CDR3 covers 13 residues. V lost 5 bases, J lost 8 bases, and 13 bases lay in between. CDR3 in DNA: TGTGCCAGCAGCGCCCGGGTTGGGGACACCATATATTTT. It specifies CASSARVGDTIYF.

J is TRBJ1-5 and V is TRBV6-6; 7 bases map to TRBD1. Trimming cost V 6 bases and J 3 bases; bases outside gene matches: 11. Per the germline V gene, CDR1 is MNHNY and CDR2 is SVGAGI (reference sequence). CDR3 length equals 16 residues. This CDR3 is CASSPQGEDNNQPQHF. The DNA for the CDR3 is TGTGCCAGCAGCCCGCAGGGGGAGGACAACAATCAGCCCCAGCATTTT.